These 2 T cell receptor beta chains were all obtained from the same sample, sequenced in a study of shared T cell receptors in the human thymus. Generated by immunoSEQ multiplex PCR, the TCRdb table keeps only in-frame clones and is missing some. Of about 400,000 clones listed, roughly 94% are singletons. The sample comprised thymocytes. The origin of the receptors is a human donor.

The V call is TRBV29-1, the J call TRBJ2-2; maybe TRBD2 (6 bases). The V gene's germline CDR1 is SQVTM and CDR2 ANQGSEA. This CDR3 contains 17 residues. Trimming shortened V by 6 bases and J by 0 bases, and 20 bases separated the two germline ends. CDR3 sequence reads: CSVYRDSRAPNTGELFF. The CDR3, as DNA: TGCAGCGTCTACCGGGACTCAAGGGCTCCGAACACCGGGGAGCTGTTTTTT.

The chain links TRBV27 to TRBJ2-7, with D unclear. The CDR3 contains 12 residues. From germline, CDR1 is MNHEY and CDR2 SMNVEV (reference sequence). Deletions cut 4 bases from V and 4 bases from J, with 8 bases between. CDR3 DNA: TGTGCCAGCAGTTCCGGACCTTACGAGCAGTACTTC. Protein product: CASSSGPYEQYF.